These 29 T cell receptor beta chains share one sample of origin, sequenced in a study of OX40 agonist ivuxolimab in advanced cancers. The assay was immunoSEQ multiplex PCR, and TCRdb's table has in-frame clones only and misses some. Altogether roughly 60,000 clones are present, roughly 91% being singletons, with the ten largest covering roughly 0.69%. The specimen comprised CD4+ or CD8+ T cells sorted from blood, sampled in a trial of the OX40 agonist ivuxolimab. The receptors come from an adult with an advanced solid tumor such as melanoma, head and neck, liver or kidney cancer.

This clone was detected a few times. This sequence joins TRBV9 and TRBJ2-2; D uncertain. The germline gives CDR1 SGDLS, CDR2 YYNGEE. V was trimmed by 0 bases and J by 1 base, leaving 7 bases between them. The CDR3 has 15 amino acids. The DNA for the CDR3 is TGTGCCAGCAGCGTAGCGACCCAGAACACCGGGGAGCTGTTTTTT. This encodes CASSVATQNTGELFF.

The chain uses TRBV10-3 and TRBJ1-2, with 8 bases fitting TRBD1. Losses at the gene ends were 0 bases for V and 7 bases for J; bases not matched to a gene: 10. Germline CDR1 reads ENHRY; CDR2 reads SYGVKD. This CDR3 is built from 16 residues. DNA for the CDR3: TGTGCCATCAGTGAGTCTCGTCGGACAGGGCCGGGTGGCTACACCTTC. Translated, it gives CAISESRRTGPGGYTF.

This clone was detected once. The chain uses TRBV15 and TRBJ2-1; 7 bases align to TRBD1. The CDR3 is 15 residues long. Germline V gene lookup returns CDR1 LNHNV and CDR2 YYDKDF (reference sequence). J gave up 6 bases and V 0 bases, and 5 bases lay outside the gene matches. The CDR3 coding sequence is TGTGCCACCAGCAGAGACCTGGGGACAGCCAATGAGCAGTTCTTC. Translating gives CATSRDLGTANEQFF.

The chain couples TRBV11-2 to TRBJ2-7; D gene uncertain. The CDR3 length is 12 residues. The V end lost 2 bases, the J end lost 4 bases, and 6 bases lay between the germline ends. Germline V lookup: CDR1 SGHAT, CDR2 FQNNGV. This chain's CDR3 is CASSLNGYEQYF. The CDR3 DNA follows: TGTGCCAGCAGCTTAAACGGTTACGAGCAGTACTTC.

The table lists this clone with a few counts. This chain uses TRBV15 with TRBJ1-2; 7 nucleotides agree with TRBD1. Per germline, CDR1 LNHNV and CDR2 YYDKDF (reference sequence). The V and J ends lost 0 bases and 7 bases, in that order; junction bases with no gene match: 5. The CDR3 runs 14 residues. The CDR3 here is CATSRDRGALGYTF. In DNA form, the CDR3 reads TGTGCCACCAGCAGAGACAGGGGGGCGCTTGGCTACACCTTC.

The chain couples TRBV7-2 to TRBJ2-7, with TRBD1 as a possible D gene (5 bases). The CDR3 is made up of 15 amino acids. Trimming stripped 2 bases from V and 2 bases from J, with 13 bases between. CDR1 and CDR2 (germline): SGHTA, FQGNSA. The CDR3 sequence: CASSLKRGFTYEQYF. Written as DNA, the CDR3 is TGTGCCAGCAGCTTAAAAAGGGGTTTCACCTACGAGCAGTACTTC.

The chain joins TRBV6-1 to TRBJ1-1; D is unclear. The CDR3 is made up of 14 amino acids. Trimming removed 8 bases from V and 0 bases from J, with 13 bases in between. Germline values: CDR1 MNHNS, CDR2 SASEGT. Here the CDR3 reads CASAARRMNTEAFF. For the CDR3, the DNA is TGTGCCAGCGCCGCTAGACGGATGAACACTGAAGCTTTCTTT.

The chain uses TRBV10-3 and TRBJ2-7; 15 nucleotides match TRBD2. The V gene end was trimmed by 6 bases and the J gene end by 0 bases; junction bases not matched to a gene: 12. CDR1 and CDR2 (germline): ENHRY, SYGVKD. CDR3 length: 19 amino acids. The CDR3 sequence: CAISRSRGLAGGSSYEQYF. Here the CDR3 DNA reads TGTGCCATCAGCCGATCCCGGGGACTAGCGGGAGGTAGCTCCTACGAGCAGTACTTC.

This clone was picked up one time. The V gene is TRBV10-1, the J gene TRBJ2-3, with a possible D match to TRBD2 (6 bases). This CDR3 has 17 amino acids. The V end was cut by 5 bases, the J end by 2 bases, with 20 bases between. The germline V gene encodes CDR1 WNHNN and CDR2 SYGVQD (reference sequence). Written as DNA, the CDR3 is TGCGCCAGCAGTCTCGGCGGGAACACCGATAACACAGATACGCAGTATTTT. This translates into CASSLGGNTDNTDTQYF.

This rearrangement joins TRBV29-1 to TRBJ1-5; no definite D call. In germline, CDR1 is SQVTM, CDR2 ANQGSEA. V lost 6 bases and J 1 base, leaving 7 bases between the germline ends. This CDR3 comprises 12 residues. CDR3 coding DNA: TGCAGCGTGGGGAGCAGCAATCAGCCCCAGCATTTT. Encoded protein: CSVGSSNQPQHF. Based on the CDR3 plus reference TRBV29-1 and TRBJ1-5, the full variable domain is SAVISQKPSRDICQRGTSLTIQCQVDSQVTMMFWYRQQPGQSLTLIATANQGSEATYESGFVIDKFPISRPNLTFSTLTVSNMSPEDSSIYLCSVGSSNQPQHFGDGTRLSIL.

The chain uses TRBV7-2 and TRBJ1-4; D is ambiguous. The CDR3 totals 12 residues. V shed 5 bases and J shed 5 bases, with 6 bases lying between them. The germline V gene has CDR1 SGHTA and CDR2 FQGNSA. CDR3: CASSQINEKLFF. CDR3 nucleotide sequence: TGTGCCAGCAGCCAGATAAATGAAAAACTGTTTTTT.

The chain combines TRBV7-3 with TRBJ2-1; 10 positions agree with TRBD2. Germline V gives CDR1 SGHTA, CDR2 FQGTGA. The CDR3 extends over 15 amino acids. The V segment lost 6 bases and the J segment 4 bases; nucleotides outside the gene matches: 6. For the CDR3, the DNA is TGTGCCAGCAGGGCCGGACTAGCGGAATACAATGAGCAGTTCTTC. It codes for CASRAGLAEYNEQFF.

The chain couples TRBV7-2 to TRBJ2-3; no clear D. Germline assignment: CDR1 SGHTA and CDR2 FQGNSA. V was cut by 5 bases and J by 0 bases, with 6 bases left in between. This CDR3 is built from 13 residues. The CDR3 spells CASSAYSTDTQYF. The CDR3 DNA follows: TGTGCCAGCAGCGCGTATAGCACAGATACGCAGTATTTT.

The V and J genes are TRBV11-3 and TRBJ2-3; D tentatively fits TRBD1 or TRBD2 (5 bases each). The V end was cut by 5 bases, the J end by 1 base, with 13 bases between. The length of the CDR3 is 15 residues. Per germline, CDR1 SGHNT and CDR2 YENEEA. The CDR3 loop reads CASSLGTSRTDTQYF. CDR3 in DNA: TGTGCCAGCAGCCTAGGGACGTCCCGCACAGATACGCAGTATTTT.

To note about this clone: One end of the junction varies from germline; a read error may be responsible. The chain employs TRBV7-7 and TRBJ2-1; perhaps TRBD2 as D (7 bases). This CDR3 region has 14 residues. In germline, CDR1 is SSHAT, CDR2 FNYEAQ (reference sequence). For the CDR3, the DNA is TGTGCTAGCAGCTTTGGGGGGGCAAGGTATGAGCAGTTCTTC. Protein: CASSFGGARYEQFF. Drawing the rest from reference TRBV7-7 and TRBJ2-1, the complete variable domain is GAGVSQSPRYKVTKRGQDVTLRCDPISSHATLYWYQQALGQGPEFLTYFNYEAQPDKSGLPSDRFSAERPEGSISTLTIQRTEQRDSAMYRCASSFGGARYEQFFGPGTRLTVL.

V and J are TRBV5-6 and TRBJ1-6, with 8 bases matching TRBD1. Germline CDR1 and CDR2: SGHDT and YYEEEE. The CDR3 sequence is 16 residues long. With 0 bases clipped from V and 8 bases from J, the junction kept 7 bases outside the gene matches. The CDR3 DNA reads TGTGCCAGCAGCTTGGCCCCCACAGGGGGAGATTCACCCCTCCACTTT. Protein sequence: CASSLAPTGGDSPLHF.

CDR3 sequence reads: CASSLQPTRLLGDQPQHF. The CDR3 DNA reads as TGTGCCAGCAGCTTACAACCCACCCGACTCCTGGGAGATCAGCCCCAGCATTTT. The J gene is TRBJ1-5, the V gene TRBV7-2; no definite D call. CDR3 length: 18 residues. Germline V gives CDR1 SGHTA, CDR2 FQGNSA. The V end was cut by 2 bases, the J end by 5 bases, with 22 bases between.

V usage is TRBV5-1 and J usage is TRBJ1-2; TRBD1 matches at 8 bases. V shed 2 bases and J 6 bases; nucleotides not matched to a gene: 12. Looked up from germline, CDR1 is SGHRS and CDR2 is YFSETQ. This CDR3 is 16 amino acids long. CDR3 sequence reads: CASSFGGSGGADGYTF. For the CDR3, the DNA is TGCGCCAGCAGCTTCGGGGGATCAGGGGGCGCGGATGGCTACACCTTC.

The rearrangement uses TRBV5-1 and TRBJ2-5; 7 bases are shared with TRBD1. CDR3 length: 15 residues. V gave up 0 bases and J gave up 7 bases; unmatched junction bases: 9. The V gene's germline CDR1 is SGHRS and CDR2 YFSETQ. Here the CDR3 DNA reads TGCGCCAGCAGCTTGGGGGACAGCTTGATGGGGACCCAGTACTTC. It specifies CASSLGDSLMGTQYF.

This chain connects TRBV30 to TRBJ2-7; 7 bases are shared with TRBD1. The germline CDR1 and CDR2 sequences are GTSNPN and SVGIG (reference sequence). The CDR3 runs to 13 residues. Germline trimming cut 3 bases from V and 2 bases from J; bases unmatched to any gene: 4. CDR3 loop: CAWSSGQAYEQYF. The CDR3 coding sequence is TGTGCCTGGAGCTCAGGACAGGCCTACGAGCAGTACTTC.

A word on this clone: This sample includes further DNA sequences coding for the same CDR3. The rearrangement links TRBV6-6 to TRBJ1-3; the D gene is possibly TRBD1 (5 bases). The CDR3 consists of 13 residues. The V end was cut by 5 bases, the J end by 4 bases, with 9 bases between. Germline V lookup: CDR1 MNHNY, CDR2 SVGAGI (reference sequence). Written as DNA, the CDR3 is TGTGCCAGCAGTACGGGGCCCGGAAACACCATATATTTT. This sequence encodes CASSTGPGNTIYF.

This chain links TRBV29-1 with TRBJ1-1, with D hard to call. The CDR3 consists of 12 residues. V lost 6 bases and J 4 bases, leaving 12 bases between the germline ends. CDR1 SQVTM and CDR2 ANQGSEA come from the germline V gene. CDR3 bases: TGCAGCGTCTCTAGTACAGCCACTGAAGCTTTCTTT. As protein: CSVSSTATEAFF.

The chain links TRBV4-3 to TRBJ1-2; 9 bases are a match to TRBD1. Germline trimming cut 4 bases from V and 7 bases from J; bases unmatched to any gene: 1. The V gene's germline CDR1 is LGHNA and CDR2 YSLEER. The CDR3 length is 12 residues. CDR3 in DNA: TGCGCCAGCAGCCTGGGACAGGGTGGCTACACCTTC. This sequence encodes CASSLGQGGYTF.

The chain couples TRBV11-2 to TRBJ1-1; no clear D. From germline, CDR1 is SGHAT and CDR2 FQNNGV. This CDR3 spans 15 amino acids. Trimming took 5 bases from V and 0 from J, leaving 13 bases between them. The CDR3 sequence: CASSPEPWVNTEAFF. CDR3 sequence (DNA): TGTGCCAGCAGCCCCGAGCCGTGGGTGAACACTGAAGCTTTCTTT.

The chain has TRBV5-1 and TRBJ2-5; 15 bases fit TRBD2. TRBJ2-7 matches the DNA end more closely, so the J call is doubtful. Per germline, CDR1 SGHRS and CDR2 YFSETQ. CDR3 size: 19 residues. The CDR3 loop is CASSLARTSGRGIADEQYF. The CDR3 DNA reads TGCGCCAGCAGCTTGGCCCGGACTAGCGGGAGGGGTATAGCTGACGAGCAGTACTTC.

J is TRBJ1-5 and V is TRBV5-5, with D tentatively TRBD1 (5 bases). CDR3 length: 16 residues. From germline, CDR1 is SGHKS and CDR2 YYEKEE (reference sequence). V was cut by 2 bases and J by 0 bases, with 12 bases left in between. As DNA, the CDR3 is TGTGCCAGCAGCTTCGACAGCCCTTATAGCAATCAGCCCCAGCATTTT. Amino acids: CASSFDSPYSNQPQHF.

V and J are TRBV30 and TRBJ1-4; D unresolved. Germline lookup yields CDR1 GTSNPN and CDR2 SVGIG (reference sequence). V shed 1 base and J shed 7 bases, with 22 bases lying between them. CDR3 size: 17 residues. The CDR3 coding sequence is TGTGCCTGGAGTGGAATGGTTCGGCCTCAATTCTCTGAAAAACTGTTTTTT. Translating gives CAWSGMVRPQFSEKLFF.

The chain is built from TRBV9 and TRBJ2-1, with TRBD2 matching 7 bases. The V gene's germline CDR1 is SGDLS and CDR2 YYNGEE. The V segment lost 0 bases and the J segment 1 base; nucleotides outside the gene matches: 10. This CDR3 has 18 residues. CDR3 DNA: TGTGCCAGCAGCGTAGGGGTGACTAGCTTCTCTTCCTACAATGAGCAGTTCTTC. This codes for CASSVGVTSFSSYNEQFF.

V gene TRBV12-5 combines with J gene TRBJ2-5; TRBD1 matches 7 bases. Germline trimming cut 0 bases from V and 3 bases from J; bases unmatched to any gene: 19. The CDR3 is made up of 20 amino acids. CDR1 and CDR2 from the germline V gene are LGHNT and FRNRAP. The CDR3 is CASGLVHFPPRQGAEETQYF. The CDR3 DNA is TGTGCTAGTGGTTTGGTACACTTCCCCCCCCGACAGGGCGCGGAAGAGACCCAGTACTTC. The full variable domain, completed using reference TRBV12-5 and TRBJ2-5, is DARVTQTPRHKVTEMGQEVTMRCQPILGHNTVFWYRQTMMQGLELLAYFRNRAPLDDSGMPKDRFSAEMPDATLATLKIQPSEPRDSAVYFCASGLVHFPPRQGAEETQYFGPGTRLLVL.